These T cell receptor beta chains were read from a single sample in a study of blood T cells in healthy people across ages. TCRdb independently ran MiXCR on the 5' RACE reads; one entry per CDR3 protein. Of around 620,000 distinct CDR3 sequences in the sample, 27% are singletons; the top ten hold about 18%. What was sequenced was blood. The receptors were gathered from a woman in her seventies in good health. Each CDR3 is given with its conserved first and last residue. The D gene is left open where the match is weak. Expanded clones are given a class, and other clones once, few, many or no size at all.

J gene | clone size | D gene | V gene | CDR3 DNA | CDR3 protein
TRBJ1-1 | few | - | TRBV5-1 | TGCGCCAGCAGTCCTAGGCTTGTGAACACTGAAGCTTTCTTT | CASSPRLVNTEAFF
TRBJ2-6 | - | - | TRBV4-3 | TGCGCCAGCAGCCAAGAAGGGGCCTCCTCTGGGGCCAACGTCCTGACTTTC | CASSQEGASSGANVLTF
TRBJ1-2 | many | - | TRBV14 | TGTGCCAGCACAGGGCCGCCGTTTGACTCAGGGAGCTATGGCTACACCTTC | CASTGPPFDSGSYGYTF
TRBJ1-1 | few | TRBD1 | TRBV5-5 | TGTGCCAGCAGCTCGACAGGGGGCGCGTTGAACACTGAAGCTTTCTTT | CASSSTGGALNTEAFF
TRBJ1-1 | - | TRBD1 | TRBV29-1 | TGCAGCGTGGCTGACAGGGGACGAATGAACACTGACGCTTTCTTT | CSVADRGRMNTDAFF
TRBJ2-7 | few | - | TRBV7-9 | TGTGCCAGCAGCGGGACACTAGGGGACGAGCAGTACTTC | CASSGTLGDEQYF
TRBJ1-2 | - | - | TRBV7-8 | TGTGCCAGCAGCTTAGCGGGGGGGCGACTTGGCTACACCTTC | CASSLAGGRLGYTF
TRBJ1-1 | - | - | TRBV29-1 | TGCAGCGCCCGTGGGGTATCCGGGGTAAGCCTGAACACTGAAGCTTTCTTT | CSARGVSGVSLNTEAFF
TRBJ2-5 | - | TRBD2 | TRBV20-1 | TGCAGTGCTACTGGAGGCGGGGGGTCCCAAGAGACCCAGTACTTC | CSATGGGGSQETQYF
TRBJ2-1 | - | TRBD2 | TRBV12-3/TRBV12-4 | TGTGCCAGCAGTTTATCGCCTCTAGCGGGAGAGCAGTTCTTC | CASSLSPLAGEQFF
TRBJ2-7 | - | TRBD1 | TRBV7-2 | TGTGCCAGCAGCCAGGACAGGGGACTTTACGAGCAGTACTTC | CASSQDRGLYEQYF
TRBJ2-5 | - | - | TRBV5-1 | TGCGCCAGCGCCCTCCAGGGTGACCAAGAGACCCAGTACTTC | CASALQGDQETQYF
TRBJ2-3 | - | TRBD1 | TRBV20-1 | TGCAGTGCTAGAAGTTTGCGAGACAGGGCAGATACGCAGTATTTT | CSARSLRDRADTQYF
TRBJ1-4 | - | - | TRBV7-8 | TGTGCCAGCAGCCGGGATTCAGGGGACGGGGAAAAACTGTTTTTT | CASSRDSGDGEKLFF
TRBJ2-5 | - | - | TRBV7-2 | TGTGCCAGCACCTTATCGGGAGGGACAGAAGAGACCCAGTACTTC | CASTLSGGTEETQYF
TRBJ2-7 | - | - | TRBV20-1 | TGCAGTGTAGGAAGGCGCGGGTACGAGCAGTACTTC | CSVGRRGYEQYF
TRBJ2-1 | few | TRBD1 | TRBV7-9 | TGTGCCAGCAGCCTACGAGGGACAGAGTACAATGAGCAGTTCTTC | CASSLRGTEYNEQFF
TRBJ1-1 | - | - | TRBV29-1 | TGCAGCGTTGAAGGTCAGGGGCCCACTGAAGCTTTCTTT | CSVEGQGPTEAFF
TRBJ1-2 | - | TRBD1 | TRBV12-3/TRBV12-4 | TGTGCCAGCACCCGAATACTTACAGGGGGCGTGGGTGGCTACACCTTC | CASTRILTGGVGGYTF
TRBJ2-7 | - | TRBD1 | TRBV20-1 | TGCAGTGCTTCCCGATTGACAGGGCCATACGAGCAGTACTTC | CSASRLTGPYEQYF
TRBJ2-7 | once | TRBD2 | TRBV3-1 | TGTGCCAGCAGCCCTCTGTCAGGGACTAGAAAAGAGCAGTATTTC | CASSPLSGTRKEQYF
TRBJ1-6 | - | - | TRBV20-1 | TGCAGTGCTAGACGGGGGGGGGCCCCTCGTTCACCCCTCCACTTT | CSARRGGAPRSPLHF